This TCR beta chain was identified in a study of OX40 agonist ivuxolimab in advanced cancers. TCRdb keeps only in-frame clones here, not all; method: immunoSEQ multiplex PCR. Among around 79,000 clones, over 75% were seen once, and the ten largest hold 2.3%. CDR3 size: 13 residues. V was shortened by 3 bases and J by 10 bases, with 15 bases between the two germline ends. Germline V gene sequence: CDR1 SGHAT, CDR2 FQNNGV. The chain employs TRBV11-2 and TRBJ1-1; D not resolved. The sample was CD4+ or CD8+ T cells sorted from blood, taken in a trial of the OX40 agonist ivuxolimab. The origin of this receptor is an adult with an advanced solid tumor such as melanoma, head and neck, liver or kidney cancer. The CDR3 DNA sequence: TGTGCCAGCAGCTTTTCAGACACGGTTGGAGCTTTCTTT. It translates to CASSFSDTVGAFF.